The next 6 T cell receptor beta chains were all read from a single sample in a study of blood T cell repertoires in COVID-19 (dated by TCRdb to the early 2020s). Library creation used the immunoSEQ multiplex PCR assay. TCRdb limited this immuneACCESS table to in-frame rearrangements with V and J called. A share of clones is missing; checked studies link under half to unresolved V genes, and the rest is unexplained. The sample table contains fewer than 85,000 clones; only one count was recorded for around 80% of them. The ten largest clones represent approximately 26% of the sample. Sequencing was carried out using peripheral blood. These TCRs come from a man in his 60s with active or convalescent COVID-19.

J is TRBJ1-5 and V is TRBV27; TRBD1 matches at 10 bases. The CDR3 has 14 residues. V shed 6 bases and J 4 bases; nucleotides not matched to a gene: 3. Germline CDR1 is MNHEY and CDR2 is SMNVEV (reference sequence). The CDR3 spells CASSPGQGNQPQHF. The CDR3 DNA sequence: TGTGCCAGCAGCCCGGGACAGGGGAATCAGCCCCAGCATTTT.

The chain employs TRBV6-1 and TRBJ1-1; maybe TRBD1 (5 bases). Germline-derived CDR1 and CDR2 are MNHNS and SASEGT. The CDR3 has 17 residues. V lost 2 bases to trimming and J lost 3 bases, with 19 bases between them. The CDR3 sequence: CASSELGEAGWYTEAFF. DNA for the CDR3: TGTGCCAGCAGTGAACTTGGGGAGGCAGGGTGGTACACTGAAGCTTTCTTT.

This chain uses TRBV7-3 with TRBJ2-1, with a tentative D call TRBD2 (5 bases). The CDR3 totals 16 residues. Germline CDR1 is SGHTA and CDR2 is FQGTGA. Trimming left V 2 bases short and J 0 bases short, with 11 bases between. This chain's CDR3 is CASSLSPGSSYNEQFF. CDR3 DNA sequence: TGTGCCAGCAGCTTATCCCCGGGGAGCTCCTACAATGAGCAGTTCTTC.

This chain joins TRBV5-1 and TRBJ2-3, with TRBD1 identical over 10 bases. Germline CDR1 reads SGHRS; CDR2 reads YFSETQ. The CDR3 loop spans 15 amino acids. Trimming cost V 1 base and J 3 bases; bases outside gene matches: 2. The CDR3 protein is CASSLMGQGTDTQYF. The CDR3 DNA is TGCGCCAGCAGCTTGATGGGACAGGGGACAGATACGCAGTATTTT.

In its sample, this clone was seen once. The chain uses TRBV7-3 and TRBJ2-1; weak D call: TRBD2 (5 bases). The V end was cut by 0 bases, the J end by 5 bases, with 8 bases between. This CDR3 region has 14 residues. Germline V gene sequence: CDR1 SGHTA, CDR2 FQGTGA. The CDR3 region has the DNA TGTGCCAGCAGCTTAACGCACGGGGACAATGAGCAGTTCTTC. This gives the protein CASSLTHGDNEQFF.

This chain uses TRBV3-1 (or the pseudogene TRBV3-2) with TRBJ2-3; D may be TRBD2 (6 bases). Per germline, CDR1 LGHDT and CDR2 YNNKEL (reference sequence). Trimming cost V 2 bases and J 10 bases, with 13 bases left between them. The CDR3 spans 13 residues. The CDR3 spells CASSQNAGFAQYF. CDR3 coding DNA: TGTGCCAGCAGCCAAAATGCGGGGTTTGCGCAGTATTTT.